The text below deals with one T cell receptor beta chain. Its recognized antigen is unknown. No base-level quality is on record; no much larger clone is a single base apart. These data belong to a study of patients and donors after allogeneic stem cell transplantation (dated by TCRdb to the early 2020s). The receptor library was made with RT-PCR. Sequencing relied on a NextSeq 550. In TCRdb, the public reads were trimmed at Q25 with fastp and aligned with MiXCR, with productive beta chains retained. Each entry is one CDR3 protein sequence, shown with its most common DNA and genes. The sample has under 2,500 distinct CDR3 sequences on record, under 40% of them singletons. The leading ten clones occupy 16% of the sample. V is reduced by 2 bases and J by 2 bases, leaving a spacing of 10 bases between them. Taken from the germline V gene, the CDR1 and CDR2 loops are MGHDK and SYGVNS. CDR3 length: 14 amino acids, cysteine to phenylalanine. Just the 42-base CDR3 DNA is kept, in frame starting at base 1.

The sequence was collected from a human donor who was either an allogeneic HSCT recipient or a stem cell or donor lymphocyte infusion donor (not recorded which). It is not recorded whose cells these are; they may come from a transplant donor. Sequenced sample: blood, either unsorted or a sorted T cell fraction (not recorded which). The sequence joins TRBV25-1 to TRBJ2-7; the D gene is not confidently resolved. The CDR3 corresponds to CASSENTETYEQYF. The base sequence is TGTGCCAGCAGTGAAAACACAGAGACCTACGAGCAGTACTTC.